The 23 T cell receptor beta chains below all came from one sample that was sequenced in a study of read filtering for tumor transcriptome and immune sequencing (dated by TCRdb to between 2020 and 2021). Sequencing used an Illumina HiSeq 4000. The Immunoverse kit was used to build TCR libraries from around 420 ng RNA, with molecular barcoded adaptors covering alpha/delta and beta/gamma chains. TCRdb handled the public reads itself, with Q25 trimming in fastp and clone calling in MiXCR, and kept productive beta chains. Rows matching on CDR3 protein sequence are summarized as one entry with the most common DNA and genes. A total of approximately 61,000 distinct CDR3 sequences appear in this sample, around 21% of them only once. The ten biggest clones cover about 14% of the sample. Source material: a population of CD138-negative cells sorted from bone marrow. The cell subset or site label for this specimen denotes: bone marrow mononuclear cells depleted of CD138+ plasma/myeloma cells by negative magnetic selection. The receptors originated from a donor aged 40 or over with multiple myeloma.

At least ten counts were recorded for this clonotype. The chain links TRBV27 to TRBJ2-3; D possibly uses TRBD1 or TRBD2 (5 bases each). V shed 0 bases and J shed 0 bases, with 7 bases lying between them. The V gene's germline CDR1 is MNHEY and CDR2 SMNVEV (reference sequence). The length of the CDR3 is 15 residues. The CDR3 region is CASSLSGVSTDTQYF. The CDR3 region has the DNA TGTGCCAGCAGTTTATCGGGGGTCAGCACAGATACGCAGTATTTT.

This clonotype occurred a few times. The chain recombines TRBV15 with TRBJ2-5; 10 nucleotides line up with TRBD1. The CDR3 runs to 17 residues. Trimming at V came to 4 bases and at J to 2 bases, leaving 10 bases not matched to a gene. Germline loops: CDR1 LNHNV, CDR2 YYDKDF (reference sequence). The CDR3 coding sequence is TGTGCCACCAGCAAACCGGGACAGGGGCCCGGACAAGAGACCCAGTACTTC. It yields the protein CATSKPGQGPGQETQYF.

This clonotype was seen a few times. The chain is built from TRBV11-2 and TRBJ2-3, with D unclear. Looked up from germline, CDR1 is SGHAT and CDR2 is FQNNGV. CDR3 size: 14 residues. V gave up 2 bases and J gave up 0 bases, with 6 bases separating them. The CDR3 spells CASSLWASTDTQYF. In nucleotides, the CDR3 is TGTGCCAGCAGCTTATGGGCTAGCACAGATACGCAGTATTTT.

This clonotype was counted many times. The chain is built from TRBV29-1 and TRBJ2-3, with no clear D. The CDR3 has 14 amino acids. Germline-derived CDR1 and CDR2 are SQVTM and ANQGSEA. The V end was cut by 1 base, the J end by 1 base, with 9 bases between. The CDR3 DNA reads as TGCAGCGTTGAAGGGGTTCGGGGCACAGATACGCAGTATTTT. It encodes CSVEGVRGTDTQYF.

This clonotype occurred many times. V and J are TRBV7-2 and TRBJ2-1; 10 bases are a match to TRBD1. Losses at the gene ends were 1 base for V and 14 bases for J; bases not matched to a gene: 5. There are 13 residues in the CDR3. CDR1 and CDR2 (germline): SGHTA, FQGNSA. CDR3 sequence: CASSLGGDRGEFF. For the CDR3, the DNA is TGTGCCAGCAGCTTAGGAGGGGACAGGGGAGAGTTCTTC.

About this clonotype: A much larger clonotype is one base distant, so this may be a read error. J is TRBJ2-5 and V is TRBV6-6, with D unresolved. The CDR3 runs to 13 residues. The V gene's germline CDR1 is MNHNY and CDR2 SVGAGI (reference sequence). The CDR3 coding sequence is TGTGCCAGCAGTTACGGGCAGCAAGAGACCCGGTACTTC. Protein product: CASSYGQQETRYF.

This clonotype was recorded many times. The CDR3 DNA follows: TGTGCCAGCAGCTCCGGGACCTTCACAGATACGCAGTATTTT. Its protein product is CASSSGTFTDTQYF. The V call is TRBV7-9, the J call TRBJ2-3; either TRBD1 or TRBD2 may fit D (5 bases each). The CDR3 runs to 14 residues. Trimming took 4 bases from V and 2 from J, leaving 10 bases between them. Germline CDR1 SEHNR, CDR2 FQNEAQ (reference sequence).

A word on this clonotype: An end of the junction does not agree with germline; a read error may underlie this. The chain is built from TRBV11-3 and TRBJ2-5; D gene unclear. The CDR3 spans 15 residues. In germline, CDR1 is SGHNT, CDR2 YENEEA. The CDR3 loop is CASSLGGGPQEAQYF. The CDR3 nucleotides read TGTGCCAGCAGCTTAGGTGGCGGTCCTCAAGAGGCCCAGTACTTC.

V usage is TRBV20-1 and J usage is TRBJ1-5; D ambiguous. Germline V gives CDR1 DFQATT, CDR2 SNEGSKA (reference sequence). CDR3 length: 14 residues. Trimming pared 6 bases from V and 5 bases from J, leaving 17 bases between. The CDR3 loop reads CSARPAALYQPQHF. CDR3 DNA sequence: TGCAGTGCAAGGCCAGCAGCATTGTATCAGCCCCAGCATTTT.

This clonotype showed up many times. The chain employs TRBV10-1 and TRBJ2-7; D gene unclear. With 11 bases removed from V and 0 bases from J, the gap between germline ends came to 23 bases. CDR3 length: 16 residues. Germline-derived CDR1 and CDR2 are WNHNN and SYGVQD (reference sequence). The DNA of the CDR3 is TGCGCCCACAGCATGGTGTCGAGAGAAGCCTCCTACGAGCAGTACTTC. It translates to CAHSMVSREASYEQYF.

This clonotype was recorded many times. The V and J genes are TRBV20-1 and TRBJ1-5; 10 positions agree with TRBD1. CDR3 length equals 13 residues. Per germline, CDR1 DFQATT and CDR2 SNEGSKA (reference sequence). J gave up 9 bases and V 6 bases, and 8 bases lay outside the gene matches. CDR3 protein: CSANRDRGSPQHF. CDR3 in DNA: TGCAGTGCAAACCGGGACAGGGGATCGCCCCAGCATTTT.

In its sample, this clonotype was seen many times. The gene calls are TRBV12-3 or TRBV12-4 and TRBJ2-2; D is possibly TRBD1 (5 bases). V dropped 10 bases and J dropped 6 bases, with 15 bases sitting between them. CDR3 size: 13 residues. The CDR3 sequence is CAIGASVSGELFF. The CDR3 region has the DNA TGTGCCATAGGGGCATCGGTTTCCGGGGAGCTGTTTTTT.

The sample holds many counts of this clonotype. This chain links TRBV24-1 with TRBJ2-3, with D possibly matching TRBD2 (5 bases). Germline assignment: CDR1 KGHDR and CDR2 SFDVKD. Trimming removed 4 bases from V and 9 bases from J, with 7 bases in between. This CDR3 has 11 amino acids. The CDR3 DNA is TGTGCCACCAGTGACGGGATGACGCAGTATTTT. Translated, it gives CATSDGMTQYF.

At least ten counts were recorded for this clonotype. The chain is built from TRBV20-1 and TRBJ2-1; 11 nucleotides align to TRBD2. CDR1 is DFQATT and CDR2 is SNEGSKA in the germline V gene (reference sequence). J lost 8 bases, V lost 7 bases, and 7 bases had no gene match. This CDR3 contains 13 residues. The CDR3 nucleotides read TGCAGTGAGGTGGGACTAGCGGTCGATGAGCAGTTCTTC. Translation: CSEVGLAVDEQFF.

This clonotype appeared many times. V gene TRBV5-1 combines with J gene TRBJ2-1; D is possibly TRBD1 (7 bases). This CDR3 is built from 15 residues. Germline V gives CDR1 SGHRS, CDR2 YFSETQ. Trimming shortened V by 3 bases and J by 3 bases, and 13 bases separated the two germline ends. The CDR3 is CASSSGGTNYNEQFF. The CDR3 bases are TGCGCCAGCAGCTCAGGGGGGACGAACTACAATGAGCAGTTCTTC. Full variable domain (remainder filled in from reference TRBV5-1 and TRBJ2-1): KAGVTQTPRYLIKTRGQQVTLSCSPISGHRSVSWYQQTPGQGLQFLFEYFSETQRNKGNFPGRFSGRQFSNSRSEMNVSTLELGDSALYLCASSSGGTNYNEQFFGPGTRLTVL.

The sample holds a few counts of this clonotype. This sequence joins TRBV20-1 and TRBJ1-6; 7 nucleotides line up with TRBD1. The ends lost 0 bases at V and 9 bases at J; junction bases unmatched: 5. The CDR3 loop spans 14 amino acids. The V gene's germline CDR1 is DFQATT and CDR2 SNEGSKA (reference sequence). This chain's CDR3 is CSAREGTGVSPLHF. DNA of the CDR3: TGCAGTGCTAGAGAGGGAACAGGGGTTTCACCCCTCCACTTT.

In this sample, this clonotype turned up many times. This rearrangement joins TRBV10-3 to TRBJ2-3, with TRBD2 as a possible D gene (5 bases). This CDR3 region has 14 residues. Trimming left V 3 bases short and J 0 bases short, with 7 bases between. In germline, CDR1 is ENHRY, CDR2 SYGVKD. The CDR3 DNA sequence: TGTGCCATCAGTGATACTAGGAGCACAGATACGCAGTATTTT. It codes for CAISDTRSTDTQYF.

Many counts were recorded for this clonotype. This chain joins TRBV20-1 and TRBJ1-1; no firm D call. CDR1 and CDR2 from the germline V gene are DFQATT and SNEGSKA (reference sequence). Trimming took off 6 bases at V and 6 bases at J, with 8 bases between the two ends. This CDR3 is 10 amino acids long. In DNA form, the CDR3 reads TGCAGTGCCCCAATTGCTGAAGCTTTCTTT. Its protein is CSAPIAEAFF.

The CDR3, as DNA: TGTGCCAGCTCACCACCTGGGGGGTCCCAAGAGACCCAGTACTTC. Encoded protein: CASSPPGGSQETQYF. The V and J genes are TRBV18 and TRBJ2-5; possible D gene TRBD2, 6 bases. The germline gives CDR1 KGHSH, CDR2 LQKENI. V was cut by 0 bases and J by 1 base, with 9 bases left in between. This CDR3 has 15 amino acids.

About this clonotype: The junction differs from germline at one of its ends, possibly a read error. The chain combines TRBV6-6 with TRBJ2-3; TRBD1 matches at 11 bases. Germline V gene sequence: CDR1 MNHNY, CDR2 SVGAGI (reference sequence). This CDR3 spans 14 amino acids. The CDR3 DNA is TGTGCCAGCAAAGGACAGGGGGCTGGAGATACGCAGAATTTT. Residues: CASKGQGAGDTQNF.

As concerns this clonotype: Being one base from a much bigger clone, this may be a read error. The rearrangement uses TRBV6-6 and TRBJ2-1; D not certain. CDR3 length equals 12 residues. Germline CDR1 and CDR2: MNHNY and SVGAGI (reference sequence). The CDR3 loop is CASSINYNEKFF. The CDR3 DNA reads TGTGCCAGCAGTATCAACTACAATGAGAAGTTCTTC.

This clonotype showed up many times. This sequence joins TRBV3-1 and TRBJ1-1, with 11 nucleotides matching TRBD1. The CDR3 contains 15 residues. The V segment lost 4 bases and the J segment 7 bases; nucleotides outside the gene matches: 8. Germline CDR1 LGHDT, CDR2 YNNKEL (reference sequence). DNA of the CDR3: TGTGCCAGCAGCCTTTCGGACAGGGGGCATGGTGAAGCTTTCTTT. Translation gives CASSLSDRGHGEAFF.

A word on this clonotype: This may be a read error, as it is one base from a much larger clone. The chain joins TRBV28 to TRBJ2-5, with TRBD1 matching 7 bases. In germline, CDR1 is MDHEN, CDR2 SYDVKM. This CDR3 has 12 residues. CDR3: CASLTGKETQHF. The CDR3 nucleotides are TGTGCCAGTCTGACAGGGAAAGAGACCCAGCACTTC.